Listed below are T cell receptor beta chains from one sample, sequenced in a study of T-cell memory formation after mild COVID-19. TCRdb reanalysed the 5' RACE reads using MiXCR and keeps one entry per CDR3 protein. The sample holds about 540,000 distinct CDR3 sequences, about a fifth seen once. The source material was PBMCs or a T cell subset sorted from them (not recorded which). These receptors were obtained from an adult woman who had mild COVID-19 (a few samples of this study predate the infection). Cell type and time point are not known. The CDR3 runs from the conserved cysteine through the conserved F or W. A D gene is named only where the DNA matches it firmly. Clone size is given for some rows only: seen once, a few or many times, or a class if the clone is expanded.

d_gene	v_gene	j_gene	abundance	CDR3nt	CDR3aa
.	TRBV4-1	TRBJ2-6	.	TGCGCCAGCAGCCGGATCACAGGGACGGCCTCTGGGGCCAACGTCCTGACTTTC	CASSRITGTASGANVLTF
TRBD2	TRBV5-4	TRBJ2-2	many	TGTGCCAGCAGCCCTGGGGAGGGGCCCGGGGAGCTGTTTTTT	CASSPGEGPGELFF
.	TRBV20-1	TRBJ1-2	many	TGCAGTGCTAGCGGGAACAGTGGCTACACCTTC	CSASGNSGYTF
.	TRBV6-2/TRBV6-3	TRBJ2-1	few	TGTGCCAGCAGCCCCGGGACCCCCAGAGGGGATGAGCAGTTCTTC	CASSPGTPRGDEQFF
.	TRBV28	TRBJ1-3	.	TGTGCCAGCAGTGGTGTGCTTGCGATTAGCTCTGGAAACACCATATATTTT	CASSGVLAISSGNTIYF
.	TRBV7-9	TRBJ1-1	.	TGTGCCAGCAACCCGGGGCAGTGGAACTCTGAAGCTTTCTTT	CASNPGQWNSEAFF
.	TRBV9	TRBJ2-4	few	TGTGCCAGCAGCAAGGGGGGCGGCAGAACGGCCAAAAACATTCAGTACTTC	CASSKGGGRTAKNIQYF
.	TRBV7-7	TRBJ2-1	.	TGTGCTAGCAGCTCCGGGCGGACTATAGCCTACAATGAGCAGTTCTTC	CASSSGRTIAYNEQFF
.	TRBV5-1	TRBJ1-1	few	TGCGCCAGCAGCCAAGCCTCGACAGGACCGAACACTGAAGCTTTCTTT	CASSQASTGPNTEAFF
TRBD1	TRBV13	TRBJ1-2	.	TGTGCCAGCAGCTTAGGAGGGCCGGGACAGGGAACTATGCTCTACACCTTC	CASSLGGPGQGTMLYTF
.	TRBV7-9	TRBJ2-1	few	TGTGCCAGCAGCTTAGCGCTAAACTTCAATGAGCAGTTCTTC	CASSLALNFNEQFF
.	TRBV4-2	TRBJ1-5	.	TGTGCCAGCAGCCAAGATCAGAGTCAGCCCCAGCATTTT	CASSQDQSQPQHF
TRBD2	TRBV4-2	TRBJ2-5	.	TGTGCCAGCAGCCAAGCAATTACTAGCGGGGGCAGTTTGGAGACCCAGTACTTC	CASSQAITSGGSLETQYF
TRBD2	TRBV29-1	TRBJ2-3	few	TGCAGCGTTGCATTTGCGGGTCGGGGGGGCACAGATACGCAGTATTTT	CSVAFAGRGGTDTQYF
.	TRBV6-5	TRBJ2-6	.	TGTGCCAGCAGTTACACCCCTTTGCCTGGGGCCAACGTCCTGACTTTC	CASSYTPLPGANVLTF
TRBD1	TRBV10-3	TRBJ1-3	.	TGTGCCTCCAGGGGGGGCACCGTCTCTGGAAACACCATATATTTT	CASRGGTVSGNTIYF
.	TRBV10-3	TRBJ2-2	few	TGTGCCATGGGGACGGACTCTAACACCGGGGAGCTGTTTTTT	CAMGTDSNTGELFF
.	TRBV7-2	TRBJ2-7	few	TGTGCCAGCAGCCCCGGAGGGGGCATCGACGAGCAGTACTTC	CASSPGGGIDEQYF
.	TRBV12-3/TRBV12-4	TRBJ2-3	few	TGTGCCAGCGGACCGGAGGGAGACAGCACAGATACGCAGTATTTT	CASGPEGDSTDTQYF
.	TRBV5-4	TRBJ2-5	few	TGTGCCAGCAGCTTCTTGACAAAGACCCAGTACTTC	CASSFLTKTQYF
.	TRBV20-1	TRBJ2-5	.	TGCAGTGCTAGAGCTCAGCCTCAAGAGACCCAGTACTTC	CSARAQPQETQYF
.	TRBV3-1	TRBJ1-4	few	TGTGCCAGCAGCCAAGAAAGGCAGGGTGGTGAAAAACTGTTTTTT	CASSQERQGGEKLFF
TRBD2	TRBV29-1	TRBJ2-2	.	TGCAGCGTTGTGCGGGGAGGGGCCTGGGAGCTGTTTTTT	CSVVRGGAWELFF
.	TRBV7-2	TRBJ2-7	few	TGTGCCAGCAGCCCCGGGTCCCATTCCTACGAGCAGTACTTC	CASSPGSHSYEQYF
TRBD1	TRBV5-6	TRBJ2-3	.	TGTGCCAGCAGCTGGTCCGGGACAGGGACAGATACGCAGTATTTT	CASSWSGTGTDTQYF
.	TRBV24-1	TRBJ2-7	few	TGTGCCACCAGTGTCGGTGCTAGGATAGTCTACGAGCAGTACTTC	CATSVGARIVYEQYF
.	TRBV6-2/TRBV6-3	TRBJ2-1	few	TGTGCCAGCAGTTACGCTCTCGGGCAGCTCTCCTACAATGAGCAGTTCTTC	CASSYALGQLSYNEQFF
TRBD1	TRBV6-6	TRBJ2-6	few	TGTGCCAGCAGTTACTCCATAGGGGGCTCGCGTGGGGCCAACGTCCTGACTTTC	CASSYSIGGSRGANVLTF
TRBD1	TRBV4-1	TRBJ2-7	few	TGCGCCAGCAGCCAAGCTACCGGGACAGGAGACTACGAGCAGTACTTC	CASSQATGTGDYEQYF
TRBD2	TRBV12-5	TRBJ2-1	few	TGTGCTAGTGGTTTGGTAATGGAAAAAGCGGGGGCCATACATCACAATGAGCAGTTCTTC	CASGLVMEKAGAIHHNEQFF
.	TRBV5-1	TRBJ1-5	.	TGCGCCAGCAGCTTGGCCAAAGGGTTTCAGCCCCAGCATTTT	CASSLAKGFQPQHF
TRBD1	TRBV20-1	TRBJ1-1	.	TGCAGTGCTCCGCGGACAGGGAGGACTGAAGCTTTCTTT	CSAPRTGRTEAFF
.	TRBV5-1	TRBJ1-4	many	TGCGCCAGCAGCTTGGCCGTTATTGGGACGGAACCAACTAATGAAAAACTGTTTTTT	CASSLAVIGTEPTNEKLFF
TRBD1	TRBV12-3/TRBV12-4	TRBJ2-7	few	TGTGCCAGCACCCGGACAGGGCCGGGCGAGCAGTACTTC	CASTRTGPGEQYF
.	TRBV20-1	TRBJ2-3	few	TGCAGTGCTAGAGATCTGTTGGGGGGAAACACAGATACGCAGTATTTT	CSARDLLGGNTDTQYF
.	TRBV5-4	TRBJ2-1	few	TGTGCCAGCAGCTTGGTGGCAGGGTTGGTTGAGCAGTTCTTC	CASSLVAGLVEQFF
.	TRBV24-1	TRBJ2-4	.	TGTGCCACCAGTGACTCAGCAGTAGCTAAAAACATTCAGTACTTC	CATSDSAVAKNIQYF
TRBD2	TRBV13	TRBJ2-5	many	TGTGCCAGCAGCTCCGGCCCGAGACTAGCGGGAGTCGAGACCCAGTACTTC	CASSSGPRLAGVETQYF
.	TRBV7-9	TRBJ2-3	few	TGTGCCAGCAGCCGAGCGGGTAGGGAGGCCGAGTATTTT	CASSRAGREAEYF
.	TRBV5-5	TRBJ1-2	few	TGTGCCAGCAGCTTGGCCACCGGGACACTAGGCGTGATCTTC	CASSLATGTLGVIF
.	TRBV5-1	TRBJ2-2	few	TGCGCCAGCAGCTTGGCTGTAAGGGACACCGGGGAGCTGTTTTTT	CASSLAVRDTGELFF
.	TRBV20-1	TRBJ1-5	.	TGCAGTGCAAAGGACAGTGACGAATATAGCAATCAGCCCCAGCATTTT	CSAKDSDEYSNQPQHF
.	TRBV6-5	TRBJ1-1	.	TGTGCCAGCAGTTACGGGGCCCAGAACACTGAAGCTTTCTTT	CASSYGAQNTEAFF
.	TRBV4-2	TRBJ2-7	.	TGTGCCAGCAGCCAAGATCGGTCAGGGAAACACGAGCAGTACTTC	CASSQDRSGKHEQYF
.	TRBV5-6	TRBJ1-1	.	TGTGCCAGCAGCTTAGGGGGAGCCCCTTCTAGCACTGAAGCTTTCTTT	CASSLGGAPSSTEAFF
.	TRBV12-3/TRBV12-4	TRBJ2-5	.	TGTGCCAGCAGTTCGAGACCGGATCAAGAGACCCAGTACTTC	CASSSRPDQETQYF
TRBD1	TRBV6-5	TRBJ1-2	.	TGTGCCAGCAAGTTCGGGGACAGCCAAAACTATGGCTACACCTTC	CASKFGDSQNYGYTF
TRBD1	TRBV5-1	TRBJ2-1	few	TGCGCCAGCAGCCAAGGACAGGGGACGAATGAGCAGTTCTTC	CASSQGQGTNEQFF
TRBD2	TRBV20-1	TRBJ2-1	.	TGCAGTGCTAGAATACGGCGGGAGGAAAGCAATGAGCAGTTCTTC	CSARIRREESNEQFF
.	TRBV29-1	TRBJ2-2	few	TGCAGCGTTGAAGATGGCAGGGCGAAAAGAAACACCGGGGAGCTGTTTTTT	CSVEDGRAKRNTGELFF
TRBD1	TRBV12-3/TRBV12-4	TRBJ1-5	many	TGTGCCAGCAGCCCGACAGGGGGCAATCAGCCCCAGCATTTT	CASSPTGGNQPQHF
TRBD1	TRBV15	TRBJ2-1	few	TGTGCCACCAGCAGGAGGGACAGGGGGCATTTCGATGAGCAGTTCTTC	CATSRRDRGHFDEQFF
.	TRBV7-9	TRBJ2-2	.	TGTGCCAGCAGCTTAGACGGTTGGGGGCGAAACACCGGGGAGCTGTTTTTT	CASSLDGWGRNTGELFF